The entry below describes one TCR beta chain. The CDR3 consists of 16 residues. Germline V lookup: CDR1 GTSNPN, CDR2 SVGIG (reference sequence). The V segment lost 2 bases and the J segment 1 base; nucleotides outside the gene matches: 10. Per the study methods: By means of reference gene primer amplification, nucleated cell counts were estimated. The data were produced by immunoSEQ multiplex PCR, yet TCRdb's version contains in-frame clones alone and is incomplete. V and J calls and clone size come straight from that table; D and trimming were deduced from the DNA. The sample includes some 260,000 clones, nearly 90% of them seen just once. This entry belongs to a study of blood T cell repertoires in COVID-19. Study information: Samples came from the United States, Italy and Spain, spanning acute and convalescent COVID-19. Sources were T cells, B-cell-depleted T cells, or PBMCs; the material itself was cDNA or gDNA.

Input material: peripheral blood. The rearrangement uses TRBV30 and TRBJ2-5; 7 bases fit TRBD2. The receptor was derived from a human donor in a cohort sampled during active COVID-19. The DNA of the CDR3 is TGTGCCTGGAGTACTCCCAAGCCGGGGGGCCAAGAGACCCAGTACTTC. This gives the protein CAWSTPKPGGQETQYF.